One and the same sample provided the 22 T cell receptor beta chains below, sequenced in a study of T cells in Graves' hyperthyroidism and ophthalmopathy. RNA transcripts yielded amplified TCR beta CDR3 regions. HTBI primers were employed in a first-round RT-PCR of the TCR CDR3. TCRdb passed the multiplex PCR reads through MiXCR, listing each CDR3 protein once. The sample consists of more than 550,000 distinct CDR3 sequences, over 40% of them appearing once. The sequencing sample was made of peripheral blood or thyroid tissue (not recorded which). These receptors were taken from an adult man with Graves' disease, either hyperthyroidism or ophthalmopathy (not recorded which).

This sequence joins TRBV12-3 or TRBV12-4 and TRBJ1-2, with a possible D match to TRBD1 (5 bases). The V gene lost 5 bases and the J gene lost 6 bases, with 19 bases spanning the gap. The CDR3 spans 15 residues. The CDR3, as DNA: TGTGCCAGCAGTCGAACAAGTCCGGGGGAGGATGGCTACACCTTC. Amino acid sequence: CASSRTSPGEDGYTF.

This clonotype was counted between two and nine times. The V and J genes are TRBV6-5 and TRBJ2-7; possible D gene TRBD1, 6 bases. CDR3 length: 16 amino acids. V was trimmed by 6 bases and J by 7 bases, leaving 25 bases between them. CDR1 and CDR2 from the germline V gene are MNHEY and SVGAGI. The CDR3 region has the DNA TGTGCCAGCAGGCGAACCACAGGGTTAGAGCCTGATGAGCAGTACTTC. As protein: CASRRTTGLEPDEQYF.

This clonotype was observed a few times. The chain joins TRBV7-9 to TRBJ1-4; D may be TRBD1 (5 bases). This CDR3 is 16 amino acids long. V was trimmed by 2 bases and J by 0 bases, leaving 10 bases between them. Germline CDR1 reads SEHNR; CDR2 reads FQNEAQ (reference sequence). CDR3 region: CASSLFDSATNEKLFF. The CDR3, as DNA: TGTGCCAGCAGCTTATTTGACAGTGCAACTAATGAAAAACTGTTTTTT.

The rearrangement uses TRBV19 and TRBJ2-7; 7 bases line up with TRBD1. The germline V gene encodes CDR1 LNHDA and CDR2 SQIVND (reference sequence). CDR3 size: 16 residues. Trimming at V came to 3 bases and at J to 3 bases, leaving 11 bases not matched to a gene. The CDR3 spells CASSIILGQGDYEQYF. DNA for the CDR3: TGTGCCAGTAGTATCATTTTAGGGCAGGGGGACTACGAGCAGTACTTC. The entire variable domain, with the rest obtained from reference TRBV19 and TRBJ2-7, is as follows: DGGITQSPKYLFRKEGQNVTLSCEQNLNHDAMYWYRQDPGQGLRLIYYSQIVNDFQKGDIAEGYSVSREKKESFPLTVTSAQKNPTAFYLCASSIILGQGDYEQYFGPGTRLTVT.

The DNA for the CDR3 is TGTGCCAGCACCCTCTGGGGGGGACAGCCCCAGCATTTT. Translated: CASTLWGGQPQHF. This sequence joins TRBV6-6 and TRBJ1-5; TRBD1 is a possible D gene (5 bases). Germline CDR1 and CDR2: MNHNY and SVGAGI (reference sequence). CDR3 length equals 13 residues. Trimming took off 7 bases at V and 7 bases at J, with 14 bases between the two ends.

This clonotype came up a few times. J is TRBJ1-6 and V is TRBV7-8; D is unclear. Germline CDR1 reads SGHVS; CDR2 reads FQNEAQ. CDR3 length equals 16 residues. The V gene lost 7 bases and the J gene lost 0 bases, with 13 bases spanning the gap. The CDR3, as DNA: TGTGCCAGCACCGGACGGCCAAGCTCCTATAATTCACCCCTCCACTTT. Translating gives CASTGRPSSYNSPLHF.

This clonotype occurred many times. In nucleotides, the CDR3 is TGTGCCAGCAGTGACTCCGGGAACACTGAAGCTTTCTTT. Protein sequence: CASSDSGNTEAFF. The rearrangement uses TRBV2 and TRBJ1-1; D is unresolved. Germline V gene data show CDR1 as SNHLY and CDR2 as FYNNEI. This CDR3 contains 13 residues. V was shortened by 3 bases and J by 1 base, with 6 bases between the two germline ends.

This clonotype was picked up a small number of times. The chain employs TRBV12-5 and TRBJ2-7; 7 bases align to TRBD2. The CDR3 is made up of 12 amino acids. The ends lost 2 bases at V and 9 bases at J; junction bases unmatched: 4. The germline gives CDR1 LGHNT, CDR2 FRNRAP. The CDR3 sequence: CASGLSAGRQYF. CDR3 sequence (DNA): TGTGCTAGTGGTTTGTCAGCGGGACGGCAGTACTTC.

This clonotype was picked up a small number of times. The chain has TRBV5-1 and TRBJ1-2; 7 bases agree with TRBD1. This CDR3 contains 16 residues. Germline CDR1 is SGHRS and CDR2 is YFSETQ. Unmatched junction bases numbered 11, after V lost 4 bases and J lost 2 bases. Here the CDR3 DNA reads TGCGCCAGCAGCATCGGACAGGCCATCGGAAACTATGGCTACACCTTC. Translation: CASSIGQAIGNYGYTF.

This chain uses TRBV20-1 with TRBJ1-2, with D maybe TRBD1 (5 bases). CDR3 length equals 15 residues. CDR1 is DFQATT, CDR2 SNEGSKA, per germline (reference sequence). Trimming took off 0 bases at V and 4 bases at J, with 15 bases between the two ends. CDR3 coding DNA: TGCAGTGCTAGAGATTCATCGGGGGGAGGCTATGGCTACACCTTC. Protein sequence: CSARDSSGGGYGYTF.

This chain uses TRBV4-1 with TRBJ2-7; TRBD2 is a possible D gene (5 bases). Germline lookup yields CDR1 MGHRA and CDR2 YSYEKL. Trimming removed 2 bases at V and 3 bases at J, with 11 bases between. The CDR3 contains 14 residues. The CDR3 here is CASSQLETSYEQYF. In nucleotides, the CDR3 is TGCGCCAGCAGCCAATTAGAAACTAGCTACGAGCAGTACTTC.

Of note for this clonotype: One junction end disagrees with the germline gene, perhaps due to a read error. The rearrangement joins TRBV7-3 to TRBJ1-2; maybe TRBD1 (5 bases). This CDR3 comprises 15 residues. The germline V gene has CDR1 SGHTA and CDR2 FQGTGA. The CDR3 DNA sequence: TGCGCCAGCAGCTTGGAGGGGCAGGGCCCATACGGCTACACCTTC. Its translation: CASSLEGQGPYGYTF.

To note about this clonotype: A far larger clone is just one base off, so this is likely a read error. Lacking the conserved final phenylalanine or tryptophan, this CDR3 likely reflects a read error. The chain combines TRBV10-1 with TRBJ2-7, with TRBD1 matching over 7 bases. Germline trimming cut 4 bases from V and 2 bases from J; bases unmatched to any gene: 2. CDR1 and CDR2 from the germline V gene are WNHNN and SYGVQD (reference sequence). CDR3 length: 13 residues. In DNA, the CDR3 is TGCGCCAGCAGTGCCGGGACAGCCTACGAGCAGTACCTC. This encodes CASSAGTAYEQYL.

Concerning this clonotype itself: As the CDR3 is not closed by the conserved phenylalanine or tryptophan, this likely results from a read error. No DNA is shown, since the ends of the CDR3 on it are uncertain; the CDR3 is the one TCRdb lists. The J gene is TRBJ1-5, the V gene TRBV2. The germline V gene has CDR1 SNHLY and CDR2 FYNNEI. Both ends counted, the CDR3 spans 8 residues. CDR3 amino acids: CASSAAGP.

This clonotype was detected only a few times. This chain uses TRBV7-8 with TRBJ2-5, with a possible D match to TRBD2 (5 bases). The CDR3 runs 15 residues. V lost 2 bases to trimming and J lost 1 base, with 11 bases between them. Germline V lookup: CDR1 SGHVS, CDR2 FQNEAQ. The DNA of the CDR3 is TGTGCCAGCAGCTTAAGCCTAGCAGGCCAAGAGACCCAGTACTTC. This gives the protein CASSLSLAGQETQYF.

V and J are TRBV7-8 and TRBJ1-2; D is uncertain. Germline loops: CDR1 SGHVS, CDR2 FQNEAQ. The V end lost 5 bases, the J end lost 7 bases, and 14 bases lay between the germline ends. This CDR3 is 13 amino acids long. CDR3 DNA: TGTGCCAGCAGCACCCCTGGTTCGAGTGGCTACACCTTC. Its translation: CASSTPGSSGYTF.

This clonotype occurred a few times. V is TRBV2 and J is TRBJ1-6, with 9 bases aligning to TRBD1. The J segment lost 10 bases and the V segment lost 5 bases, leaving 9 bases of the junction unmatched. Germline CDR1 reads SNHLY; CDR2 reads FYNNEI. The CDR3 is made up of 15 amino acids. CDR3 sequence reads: CASSSYTGGESPLHF. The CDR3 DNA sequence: TGTGCCAGCAGTTCTTACACAGGGGGCGAATCACCCCTCCACTTT.

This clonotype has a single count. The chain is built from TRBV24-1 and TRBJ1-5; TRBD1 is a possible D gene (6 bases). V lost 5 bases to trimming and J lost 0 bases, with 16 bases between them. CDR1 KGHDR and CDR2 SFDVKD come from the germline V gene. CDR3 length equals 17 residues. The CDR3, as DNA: TGTGCCACCAGTGCTGTCCCCGGGACATTTAGCAATCAGCCCCAGCATTTT. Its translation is CATSAVPGTFSNQPQHF.

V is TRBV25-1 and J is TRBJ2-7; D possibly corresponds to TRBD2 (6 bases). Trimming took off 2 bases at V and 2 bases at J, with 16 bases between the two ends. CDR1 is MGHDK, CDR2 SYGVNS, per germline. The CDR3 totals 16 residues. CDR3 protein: CASSEKAGTSTYEQYF. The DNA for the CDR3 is TGTGCCAGCAGTGAAAAGGCGGGGACGAGCACCTACGAGCAGTACTTC.

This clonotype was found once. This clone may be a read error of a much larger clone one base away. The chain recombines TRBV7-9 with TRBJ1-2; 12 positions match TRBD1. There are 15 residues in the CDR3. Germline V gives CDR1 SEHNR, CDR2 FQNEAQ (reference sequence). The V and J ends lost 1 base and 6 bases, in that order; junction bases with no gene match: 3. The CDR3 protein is CASSLGGTGGDGYTF. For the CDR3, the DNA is TGTGCCAGCAGCTTAGGTGGGACAGGGGGCGATGGCTACACCTTC.

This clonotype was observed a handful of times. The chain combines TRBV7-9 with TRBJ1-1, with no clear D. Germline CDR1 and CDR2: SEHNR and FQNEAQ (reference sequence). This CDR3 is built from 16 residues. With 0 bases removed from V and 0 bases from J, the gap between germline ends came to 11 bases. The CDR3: CASSLAAVIMNTEAFF. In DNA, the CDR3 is TGTGCCAGCAGCTTAGCGGCGGTTATCATGAACACTGAAGCTTTCTTT.

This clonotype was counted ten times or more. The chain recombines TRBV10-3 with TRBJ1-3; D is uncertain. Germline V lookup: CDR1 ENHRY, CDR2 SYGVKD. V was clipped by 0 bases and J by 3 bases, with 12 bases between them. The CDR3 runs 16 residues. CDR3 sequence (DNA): TGTGCCATCAGTGAGTCGAAAGGGTTCGGTGGAAACACCATATATTTT. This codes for CAISESKGFGGNTIYF.